Below, 31 T cell receptor beta chains from the same sample are listed, as sequenced in a study of blood T cells in healthy people across ages. A second PCR of roughly 7 to 11 cycles used a sample-barcoded 5' primer and a J-beta primer mix. TCRdb called the 5' RACE reads again in MiXCR, with one record for every CDR3 protein. The sample holds over a million distinct CDR3 sequences, 45% seen once. The specimen was blood. Every receptor here comes from a woman aged 55-75 years in good health.

There are a few counts of this clonotype. The chain carries TRBV12-3 or TRBV12-4 and TRBJ2-1, with D possibly being TRBD2 (6 bases). CDR3 length: 14 residues. The V gene lost 7 bases and the J gene lost 1 base, with 11 bases spanning the gap. The chain's CDR3 is CASTHSGSYNEQFF. CDR3 DNA: TGTGCCAGCACCCATAGCGGATCCTACAATGAGCAGTTCTTC.

This clonotype has only a few counts. The rearrangement links TRBV10-2 to TRBJ2-1; TRBD1 might be the D (5 bases). The V gene's germline CDR1 is WSHSY and CDR2 SAAADI. Trimming cost V 6 bases and J 7 bases, with 16 bases left between them. This CDR3 comprises 14 residues. CDR3 protein: CASSVLGARNEQFF. Here the CDR3 DNA reads TGCGCCAGCAGCGTCCTTGGGGCGAGGAATGAGCAGTTCTTC.

This chain uses TRBV12-3 or TRBV12-4 with TRBJ2-1; D tentatively reads TRBD1 or TRBD2 (5 bases each). The CDR3 loop spans 12 amino acids. Trimming took off 8 bases at V and 8 bases at J, with 13 bases between the two ends. The DNA for the CDR3 is TGTGCCAGCGCACTCAGGGACCATGAGCAGTTCTTC. As protein: CASALRDHEQFF.

The table lists this clonotype with a few counts. This chain uses TRBV3-1 with TRBJ2-1, with 10 bases fitting TRBD2. Germline CDR1 LGHDT, CDR2 YNNKEL (reference sequence). This CDR3 has 17 amino acids. With V trimmed by 3 bases and J by 7 bases, 12 bases remained unmatched. The CDR3 nucleotides are TGTGCCAGCAGCCAGGCCTGGGGAGCGGGAGGGAGGAATGAGCAGTTCTTC. Its protein is CASSQAWGAGGRNEQFF.

The gene calls are TRBV20-1 and TRBJ2-7; possible D gene TRBD1, 5 bases. Trimming stripped 6 bases from V and 4 bases from J, with 19 bases between. Germline values: CDR1 DFQATT, CDR2 SNEGSKA (reference sequence). This CDR3 is built from 14 residues. The CDR3 is CSAPSRVPPYEQYF. The CDR3 bases are TGCAGTGCCCCCTCCAGGGTACCCCCGTACGAGCAGTACTTC.

This clonotype was seen only a few times. This sequence joins TRBV20-1 and TRBJ2-4; TRBD2 agrees at 7 bases. The CDR3 contains 17 residues. CDR1 and CDR2 (germline): DFQATT, SNEGSKA (reference sequence). V dropped 0 bases and J dropped 6; count of bases not matched to a gene: 14. The CDR3 here is CSAREPPGTTSVNIQYF. DNA for the CDR3: TGCAGTGCTAGAGAACCCCCCGGGACTACATCCGTAAACATTCAGTACTTC.

This clonotype has only a few counts. Its ends do not fully match the called genes, so a read error is possible. The gene calls are TRBV6-2 or TRBV6-3 and TRBJ2-1, with D hard to call. Looked up from germline, CDR1 is MNHEY and CDR2 is SVGEGT. The CDR3 spans 17 residues. The DNA of the CDR3 is TGTGCTAGCAGTGGTCCGACACGTAAAAGCTCCTACAATGAGCAGTTCTTC. Translated, it gives CASSGPTRKSSYNEQFF.

The sample holds many counts of this clonotype. V gene TRBV24-1 combines with J gene TRBJ2-5, with 9 positions matching TRBD2. Trimming removed 5 bases from V and 4 bases from J; junction bases left unmatched: 1. Germline assignment: CDR1 KGHDR and CDR2 SFDVKD. The length of the CDR3 is 13 residues. The CDR3 spells CATSGGGAETQYF. In DNA form, the CDR3 reads TGTGCCACCAGTGGCGGGGGGGCAGAGACCCAGTACTTC.

This clonotype was counted many times. V gene TRBV3-1 combines with J gene TRBJ2-6; D call uncertain. V shed 4 bases and J shed 4 bases, with 11 bases lying between them. This CDR3 is 15 amino acids long. CDR1 and CDR2 from the germline V gene are LGHDT and YNNKEL (reference sequence). The CDR3 spells CASSLEESGANVLTF. As DNA, the CDR3 is TGTGCCAGCAGCCTCGAGGAGAGCGGGGCCAACGTCCTGACTTTC.

The chain links TRBV2 to TRBJ2-3; D gene uncertain. This CDR3 comprises 13 residues. CDR1 is SNHLY, CDR2 FYNNEI, per germline. Deletions cut 5 bases from V and 6 bases from J, with 12 bases between. For the CDR3, the DNA is TGTGCCAGCAGTCCCGTGCCCGGGGATACGCAGTATTTT. It codes for CASSPVPGDTQYF.

In this sample, this clonotype turned up a few times. The chain has TRBV29-1 and TRBJ2-3; TRBD1 might be the D (5 bases). Germline CDR1 SQVTM, CDR2 ANQGSEA. V was pared by 4 bases and J by 4 bases, with 15 bases between. The CDR3 is made up of 14 amino acids. The CDR3 sequence: CSVGRARVADTQYF. As DNA, the CDR3 is TGCAGCGTTGGCCGGGCCAGGGTGGCAGATACGCAGTATTTT.

This chain joins TRBV10-2 and TRBJ2-7, with TRBD1 matching 12 bases. The V gene end was trimmed by 3 bases and the J gene end by 5 bases; junction bases not matched to a gene: 5. Germline V lookup: CDR1 WSHSY, CDR2 SAAADI. The CDR3 runs to 15 residues. In DNA form, the CDR3 reads TGCGCCAGCAGTGAAGGGGACAGGGGGCGGGACGAGCAGTACTTC. It translates to CASSEGDRGRDEQYF.

This clonotype occurred a few times. V and J are TRBV29-1 and TRBJ2-7, with D perhaps matching TRBD1 (5 bases). The V end lost 5 bases, the J end lost 3 bases, and 14 bases lay between the germline ends. There are 13 residues in the CDR3. Germline V CDR1 and CDR2: SQVTM, ANQGSEA. For the CDR3, the DNA is TGCAGCGTTTTGACAGAGATAGGCTACGAGCAGTACTTC. It codes for CSVLTEIGYEQYF.

The chain links TRBV20-1 to TRBJ2-5; D is possibly TRBD2 (6 bases). V was cut by 6 bases and J by 3 bases, with 14 bases left in between. This CDR3 has 13 amino acids. Looked up from germline, CDR1 is DFQATT and CDR2 is SNEGSKA (reference sequence). This chain's CDR3 is CSAILLAEETQYF. The CDR3 DNA reads TGCAGTGCCATTCTCTTAGCGGAAGAGACCCAGTACTTC.

This clonotype turned up a few times. This chain joins TRBV9 and TRBJ2-1; D perhaps matches TRBD2 (6 bases). The CDR3 loop spans 13 amino acids. CDR1 is SGDLS and CDR2 is YYNGEE in the germline V gene. Trimming left V 3 bases short and J 8 bases short, with 12 bases between. The CDR3 DNA follows: TGTGCCAGCAGCGCCACTAGCCTGCATGAGCAGTTCTTC. Residues: CASSATSLHEQFF.

The chain employs TRBV11-2 and TRBJ2-7; 8 bases line up with TRBD2. The CDR3 length is 14 residues. Germline trimming cut 5 bases from V and 1 base from J; bases unmatched to any gene: 4. The germline gives CDR1 SGHAT, CDR2 FQNNGV. CDR3 sequence: CASSGGGQSYEQYF. CDR3 bases: TGTGCCAGCAGCGGCGGGGGGCAATCCTACGAGCAGTACTTC. The entire variable domain, with the rest obtained from reference TRBV11-2 and TRBJ2-7, is as follows: EAGVAQSPRYKIIEKRQSVAFWCNPISGHATLYWYQQILGQGPKLLIQFQNNGVVDDSQLPKDRFSAERLKGVDSTLKIQPAKLEDSAVYLCASSGGGQSYEQYFGPGTRLTVT.

This clonotype was detected a few times. The chain joins TRBV5-1 to TRBJ2-7, with 10 bases identical to TRBD2. CDR1 SGHRS and CDR2 YFSETQ come from the germline V gene. The V segment lost 0 bases and the J segment 5 bases; nucleotides outside the gene matches: 5. The CDR3 covers 15 residues. CDR3 residues: CASSLAGTSEDEQYF. In nucleotides, the CDR3 is TGCGCCAGCAGCTTGGCTGGGACTAGCGAGGACGAGCAGTACTTC.

V usage is TRBV16 and J usage is TRBJ2-5; 7 nucleotides align to TRBD2. Germline V gene lookup returns CDR1 KGHSY and CDR2 FQNENV. This CDR3 region has 13 residues. V shed 0 bases, J shed 12 bases, and the junction held 7 bases outside the gene matches. Here the CDR3 DNA reads TGTGCCAGCAGCCAATCGTGGGAGGGACGAAAGTACTTC. Residues: CASSQSWEGRKYF. Using reference TRBV16 and TRBJ2-5 for the parts outside the CDR3, the full variable domain is GEEVAQTPKHLVRGEGQKAKLYCAPIKGHSYVFWYQQVLKNEFKFLISFQNENVFDETGMPKERFSAKCLPNSPCSLEIQATKLEDSAVYFCASSQSWEGRKYFGPGTRLLVL.

A few counts support this clonotype. The rearrangement joins TRBV28 to TRBJ1-4, with D tentatively TRBD1 (6 bases). With 10 bases removed from V and 11 bases from J, the gap between germline ends came to 20 bases. The CDR3 spans 13 residues. The V gene's germline CDR1 is MDHEN and CDR2 SYDVKM. CDR3 amino acids: CATSGHRVSKLFF. CDR3 DNA: TGTGCCACCTCGGGACACCGCGTATCCAAACTGTTTTTT.

In the case of this clonotype: A clone one base away is much larger, so this may be a read error. The V gene is TRBV11-1, the J gene TRBJ2-7; D is perhaps TRBD1 (6 bases). Germline V gene lookup returns CDR1 SGHAT and CDR2 FQDESV (reference sequence). This CDR3 has 13 residues. CDR3 protein: CACSSQGSREQYF. The CDR3 bases are TGTGCCTGCAGCTCACAGGGTTCTCGCGAGCAGTACTTC.

The table lists this clonotype with a count of one. This sequence joins TRBV7-9 and TRBJ1-6, with 7 bases that match TRBD1. The V gene end was trimmed by 4 bases and the J gene end by 6 bases; junction bases not matched to a gene: 15. Germline CDR1 and CDR2: SEHNR and FQNEAQ (reference sequence). The CDR3 has 18 amino acids. The CDR3 DNA reads as TGTGCCAGCAGCTCCTTCCCCCTTCGACAGGGACCTAATTCACCCCTCCACTTT. Protein: CASSSFPLRQGPNSPLHF.

The genes are TRBV20-1 and TRBJ2-1; TRBD2 agrees at 15 bases. With the DNA end fitting TRBJ2-7 better, the J assignment may be wrong. Germline lookup yields CDR1 DFQATT and CDR2 SNEGSKA (reference sequence). CDR3 size: 14 residues. CDR3: CSAGLAGGYNEQYF. The CDR3 coding sequence is TGCAGTGCTGGACTAGCGGGAGGGTACAATGAGCAGTACTTC.

The chain combines TRBV9 with TRBJ2-1; 8 nucleotides match TRBD2. The V segment lost 7 bases and the J segment 4 bases; nucleotides outside the gene matches: 13. The CDR3 runs 16 residues. CDR1 is SGDLS, CDR2 YYNGEE, per germline. CDR3 DNA: TGTGCCAGCGGAACCCCCTTCGGGAGGGAGTACAATGAGCAGTTCTTC. Translated: CASGTPFGREYNEQFF.

This clonotype was counted ten times or more. The chain couples TRBV20-1 to TRBJ2-1; D is perhaps TRBD1 or TRBD2 (5 bases each). Germline-derived CDR1 and CDR2 are DFQATT and SNEGSKA (reference sequence). With 2 bases removed from V and 3 bases from J, the gap between germline ends came to 23 bases. This CDR3 has 18 residues. The CDR3 spells CSARFLGEWRGLYNEQFF. The CDR3 coding sequence is TGCAGTGCTAGATTTTTAGGGGAGTGGAGAGGGCTCTACAATGAGCAGTTCTTC.

The chain has TRBV3-1 and TRBJ2-1; 10 nucleotides line up with TRBD2. With V trimmed by 1 base and J by 2 bases, 8 bases remained unmatched. The germline gives CDR1 LGHDT, CDR2 YNNKEL (reference sequence). The CDR3 length is 18 residues. The CDR3 loop is CASSQVVRTSGTYNEQFF. CDR3 DNA: TGTGCCAGCAGCCAAGTGGTCCGGACTAGCGGCACCTACAATGAGCAGTTCTTC.

J is TRBJ2-3 and V is TRBV6-5, with D unclear. The CDR3 spans 14 residues. Deletions cut 6 bases from V and 3 bases from J, with 13 bases between. CDR1 is MNHEY, CDR2 SVGAGI, per germline. The DNA for the CDR3 is TGTGCCAGCAGATCCCTCGTGGAAACAGATACGCAGTATTTT. This translates into CASRSLVETDTQYF.

The chain joins TRBV9 to TRBJ2-1, with TRBD2 matching over 8 bases. Germline assignment: CDR1 SGDLS and CDR2 YYNGEE. V lost 0 bases and J lost 6; bases outside the gene matches: 11. This CDR3 comprises 17 residues. The CDR3 region has the DNA TGTGCCAGCAGCGTAGCTTTATTGTTAGCGGGGAGCAATGAGCAGTTCTTC. Residues: CASSVALLLAGSNEQFF.

This clonotype occurred a few times. This chain uses TRBV27 with TRBJ2-3, with unresolved D. Germline loops: CDR1 MNHEY, CDR2 SMNVEV (reference sequence). V was clipped by 4 bases and J by 2 bases, with 10 bases between them. This CDR3 is built from 14 residues. CDR3 sequence: CASSYYGVTDTQYF. The CDR3 nucleotides read TGTGCCAGCAGTTACTACGGAGTCACAGATACGCAGTATTTT.

This clonotype was detected a few times. The rearrangement links TRBV6-5 to TRBJ2-7; a possible D gene is TRBD2 (5 bases). The J call is doubtful: the DNA matches TRBJ2-5 better. The CDR3 sequence is 14 residues long. CDR1 is MNHEY and CDR2 is SVGAGI in the germline V gene. CDR3 sequence: CASSYTLIEGTQYF. CDR3 sequence (DNA): TGTGCCAGCAGTTACACGTTAATCGAGGGGACCCAGTACTTC.

V gene TRBV6-1 combines with J gene TRBJ2-4, with 14 positions matching TRBD2. The closer fit of TRBJ2-7 to the DNA end suggests the J call may be wrong. This CDR3 comprises 19 residues. Looked up from germline, CDR1 is MNHNS and CDR2 is SASEGT. The CDR3, as DNA: TGTGCCAGCAGTCAAAGACTAGCGGGAGGGCCCTTGCCTACCTACGAGCAGTACTTC. Residues: CASSQRLAGGPLPTYEQYF.

The genes are TRBV11-2 and TRBJ2-5; D tentatively reads TRBD1 or TRBD2 (5 bases each). This CDR3 region has 15 residues. Germline-derived CDR1 and CDR2 are SGHAT and FQNNGV. V was pared by 5 bases and J by 11 bases, with 24 bases between. CDR3 in DNA: TGTGCCAGCAGCCGCAGGGAGTCAGTCCTCAATGAGCAGTACTTC. It translates to CASSRRESVLNEQYF.